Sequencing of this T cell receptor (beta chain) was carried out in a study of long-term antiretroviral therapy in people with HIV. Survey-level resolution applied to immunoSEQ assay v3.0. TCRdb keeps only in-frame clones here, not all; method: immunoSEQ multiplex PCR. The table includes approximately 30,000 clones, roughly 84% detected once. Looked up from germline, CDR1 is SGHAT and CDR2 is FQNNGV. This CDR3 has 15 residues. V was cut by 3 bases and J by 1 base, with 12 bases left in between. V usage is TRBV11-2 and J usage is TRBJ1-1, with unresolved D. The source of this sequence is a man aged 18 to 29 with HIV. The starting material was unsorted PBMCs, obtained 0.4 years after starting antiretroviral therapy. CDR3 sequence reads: CASSFSTRENTEAFF. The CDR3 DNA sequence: TGTGCCAGCAGCTTCTCAACCCGGGAGAACACTGAAGCTTTCTTT.